This T cell receptor beta chain comes out of a study of blood T cell repertoires in COVID-19. In the authors' methods: It was from reference gene primer amplification that nucleated cell counts were estimated. Sequenced by immunoSEQ multiplex PCR; TCRdb stores in-frame clones only, minus some. From that table come the V and J calls and clone size; the DNA was used to work out D and trimming. This sample has about 110,000 clones, with roughly 76% found just once. Material: peripheral blood. The source is a woman aged 70-85 years with acute or convalescent COVID-19.

The CDR3 region has the DNA TGTGCCAGCAGCAACCGGGGGGATACGCAGTATTTT. This gives the protein CASSNRGDTQYF. The V and J genes are TRBV21-1 and TRBJ2-3; TRBD2 is the table's D call, not checked against the DNA. TRBV21-1 is labeled a pseudogene. The CDR3 contains 12 residues.